The next 22 T cell receptor beta chains were all read from a single sample in a study of cytomegalovirus exposure and HLA in healthy donors. The primer mix had 60 Vbeta and 13 Jbeta primers. Measured with immunoSEQ multiplex PCR; TCRdb has only the in-frame clones, and not every one. In the table there are about 110,000 clones, around 87% of which are singletons. The specimen was PBMCs. These receptor sequences come from a man aged 35-49 years in good health and CMV-seronegative.

The V call is TRBV5-4, the J call TRBJ2-1; 13 bases agree with TRBD2. Trimming at V came to 4 bases and at J to 9 bases, leaving 7 bases not matched to a gene. Germline CDR1 and CDR2: SGHNT and YYREEE (reference sequence). This CDR3 region has 15 residues. CDR3 residues: CASSKTSGGAAEQFF. DNA of the CDR3: TGTGCCAGCAGCAAAACTAGCGGGGGGGCGGCTGAGCAGTTCTTC.

This sequence joins TRBV30 and TRBJ1-4; TRBD1 aligns across 9 bases. Germline V CDR1 and CDR2: GTSNPN, SVGIG (reference sequence). CDR3 length: 13 residues. Unmatched junction bases numbered 6, after V lost 5 bases and J lost 8 bases. The CDR3 sequence: CAWSQGAEEKLFF. The CDR3 DNA reads TGTGCCTGGTCACAGGGGGCGGAAGAAAAACTGTTTTTT.

This clone was counted once. The CDR3 DNA follows: TGTGCCAGCAGTTCGGCAGGGTCCTGGGGTGAGCAGTTCTTC. This codes for CASSSAGSWGEQFF. The rearrangement uses TRBV6-5 and TRBJ2-1, with D possibly TRBD1 on 5 matching bases. The V gene lost 4 bases and the J gene lost 9 bases, with 16 bases spanning the gap. This CDR3 has 14 amino acids. Germline loops: CDR1 MNHEY, CDR2 SVGAGI.

V is TRBV9 and J is TRBJ2-1; D perhaps matches TRBD1 (5 bases). V gave up 0 bases and J gave up 10 bases, with 11 bases separating them. The CDR3 contains 13 residues. CDR1 is SGDLS and CDR2 is YYNGEE in the germline V gene. The CDR3 sequence is CASSVDGALEQFF. The CDR3 DNA follows: TGTGCCAGCAGCGTAGATGGGGCCTTGGAGCAGTTCTTC. Using reference TRBV9 and TRBJ2-1 for the parts outside the CDR3, the full variable domain is DSGVTQTPKHLITATGQRVTLRCSPRSGDLSVYWYQQSLDQGLQFLIQYYNGEERAKGNILERFSAQQFPDLHSELNLSSLELGDSALYFCASSVDGALEQFFGPGTRLTVL.

Written as DNA, the CDR3 is TGTGCCAGCAGAGAGACTGGGACAGGGAATTCACCCCTCCACTTT. Translating gives CASRETGTGNSPLHF. V and J are TRBV2 and TRBJ1-6; 9 bases are a match to TRBD1. After removal of 6 bases from V and 7 bases from J, the junction contained 7 bases not matched to a gene. CDR1 is SNHLY, CDR2 FYNNEI, per germline. The CDR3 is 15 amino acids.

This clone was seen only once. CDR3 protein: CSANRGDTQYF. The CDR3 DNA reads TGCAGCGCCAATAGGGGGGATACGCAGTATTTT. V gene TRBV29-1 combines with J gene TRBJ2-3; maybe TRBD1 (6 bases). The ends were cut back, 7 bases at V and 6 bases at J, with 11 bases in the middle. CDR1 and CDR2 (germline): SQVTM, ANQGSEA. This CDR3 is 11 amino acids long.

The genes are TRBV6-5 and TRBJ2-2; D unclear. Trimming pared 5 bases from V and 4 bases from J, leaving 5 bases between. There are 12 residues in the CDR3. Germline loops: CDR1 MNHEY, CDR2 SVGAGI. The CDR3 bases are TGTGCCAGCAGTCCCAGCACCGGGGAGCTGTTTTTT. Its translation: CASSPSTGELFF.

The chain combines TRBV21-1 with TRBJ1-1. TRBV21-1 is an annotated pseudogene. The CDR3 is 13 amino acids. In DNA, the CDR3 is TGTGCCAGCCGCATAAGGGAGATCACTGAAGCTTTCTTT. This gives the protein CASRIREITEAFF.

The V gene is TRBV28, the J gene TRBJ1-1; D remains ambiguous. This CDR3 has 15 residues. Trimming took 4 bases from V and 0 from J, leaving 12 bases between them. Germline CDR1 and CDR2: MDHEN and SYDVKM. CDR3 DNA sequence: TGTGCCAGCAGTTGGTCTACCAGGATGAACACTGAAGCTTTCTTT. This sequence encodes CASSWSTRMNTEAFF.

V is TRBV10-2 and J is TRBJ1-1, with 7 bases matching TRBD1. With 6 bases clipped from V and 1 base from J, the junction kept 2 bases outside the gene matches. Germline V CDR1 and CDR2: WSHSY, SAAADI. The CDR3 length is 13 residues. CDR3 residues: CASRGQTNTEAFF. The CDR3 DNA reads TGCGCCAGCAGGGGACAGACGAACACTGAAGCTTTCTTT.

Only one count was recorded for this clone. The chain employs TRBV4-3 and TRBJ2-3; 11 bases are shared with TRBD2. V lost 0 bases and J lost 1; bases outside the gene matches: 9. This CDR3 spans 19 amino acids. Germline V CDR1 and CDR2: LGHNA, YSLEER. CDR3 coding DNA: TGCGCCAGCAGCCAAGACGTAGCGGGGGGGCCTTGGGGCACAGATACGCAGTATTTT. As protein: CASSQDVAGGPWGTDTQYF.

The chain couples TRBV5-1 to TRBJ2-3; 12 nucleotides agree with TRBD2. Germline trimming cut 0 bases from V and 5 bases from J; bases unmatched to any gene: 4. The CDR3 has 16 residues. Germline V lookup: CDR1 SGHRS, CDR2 YFSETQ. Here the CDR3 DNA reads TGCGCCAGCAGCTTGGCTGCTAGCGGGGGGGGAGATACGCAGTATTTT. Translation: CASSLAASGGGDTQYF.

The chain joins TRBV27 to TRBJ2-7, with 12 bases identical to TRBD2. The CDR3 has 15 residues. From germline, CDR1 is MNHEY and CDR2 SMNVEV (reference sequence). V gave up 10 bases and J gave up 3 bases; unmatched junction bases: 10. CDR3: CATGPGLAGLYEQYF. Here the CDR3 DNA reads TGTGCCACTGGGCCCGGACTAGCGGGGCTCTACGAGCAGTACTTC.

The chain employs TRBV5-1 and TRBJ2-5; possible D gene TRBD2, 6 bases. Germline values: CDR1 SGHRS, CDR2 YFSETQ. The CDR3 consists of 14 residues. V lost 0 bases and J lost 4, with 10 bases in between. The CDR3 bases are TGCGCCAGCAGCTTGGCCAGCGGGCCAGAGACCCAGTACTTC. This codes for CASSLASGPETQYF.

The V gene is TRBV9, the J gene TRBJ1-1, with a weak D call TRBD1 (5 bases). CDR3 length: 15 amino acids. Germline values: CDR1 SGDLS, CDR2 YYNGEE. V lost 4 bases and J lost 1, with 14 bases in between. CDR3: CASSPLQGRNTEAFF. For the CDR3, the DNA is TGTGCCAGCAGCCCCCTCCAGGGAAGGAACACTGAAGCTTTCTTT.

V usage is TRBV6-5 and J usage is TRBJ2-3; D remains unclear. This CDR3 spans 14 amino acids. The germline CDR1 and CDR2 sequences are MNHEY and SVGAGI. With 5 bases removed from V and 6 bases from J, the gap between germline ends came to 15 bases. The CDR3 here is CASSPHSLTDTQYF. CDR3 in DNA: TGTGCCAGCAGTCCCCATAGCCTCACGGATACGCAGTATTTT.

CDR3 loop: CASSPGTGGAGTEAFF. The CDR3 coding sequence is TGTGCCAGCTCACCGGGGACAGGGGGCGCCGGGACTGAAGCTTTCTTT. This chain connects TRBV18 to TRBJ1-1, with TRBD1 matching over 12 bases. The CDR3 sequence is 16 residues long. The V gene end was trimmed by 3 bases and the J gene end by 5 bases; junction bases not matched to a gene: 7. Germline-derived CDR1 and CDR2 are KGHSH and LQKENI.

This rearrangement joins TRBV2 to TRBJ1-2; D may be TRBD1 (6 bases). V shed 5 bases and J shed 3 bases, with 10 bases lying between them. Germline V gene data show CDR1 as SNHLY and CDR2 as FYNNEI. CDR3 length equals 13 residues. CDR3 amino acids: CASSRQEDYGYTF. The CDR3 nucleotides are TGTGCCAGCAGTAGACAGGAAGACTATGGCTACACCTTC.

The rearrangement uses TRBV19 and TRBJ1-3; D may be TRBD1 (5 bases). V was shortened by 7 bases and J by 1 base, with 11 bases between the two germline ends. This CDR3 comprises 14 residues. Germline V gene lookup returns CDR1 LNHDA and CDR2 SQIVND (reference sequence). CDR3 nucleotide sequence: TGTGCCAGTAAATCAGGGCCGTCTGGAAACACCATATATTTT. Amino acids: CASKSGPSGNTIYF. Together with reference TRBV19 and TRBJ1-3, the CDR3 gives the full variable domain: DGGITQSPKYLFRKEGQNVTLSCEQNLNHDAMYWYRQDPGQGLRLIYYSQIVNDFQKGDIAEGYSVSREKKESFPLTVTSAQKNPTAFYLCASKSGPSGNTIYFGEGSWLTVV.

In nucleotides, the CDR3 is TGTGCCAGCAGCGCCGGAGGGACAGGGGGCATTGAGCAGTTCTTC. Its protein is CASSAGGTGGIEQFF. This chain connects TRBV9 to TRBJ2-1; 12 bases match TRBD1. Germline V gives CDR1 SGDLS, CDR2 YYNGEE. With 3 bases clipped from V and 9 bases from J, the junction kept 7 bases outside the gene matches. The CDR3 spans 15 residues.

This sequence joins TRBV7-2 and TRBJ1-5; 9 nucleotides line up with TRBD1. V lost 1 base to trimming and J lost 6 bases; unmatched junction nucleotides: 13. This CDR3 contains 18 residues. The germline V gene has CDR1 SGHTA and CDR2 FQGNSA. CDR3 nucleotide sequence: TGTGCCAGCAGCTTAGGAATAACAGGGGGCAGGAGTAGTCAGCCCCAGCATTTT. It is translated as CASSLGITGGRSSQPQHF.

V and J are TRBV4-2 and TRBJ2-7, with D perhaps matching TRBD2 (5 bases). Trimming removed 1 base from V and 0 bases from J, with 22 bases in between. The CDR3 has 19 amino acids. Germline CDR1 reads LGHNA; CDR2 reads YNFKEQ. The CDR3 DNA reads as TGTGCCAGCAGCCAAGGAGTTTACGGGAACCGTGGGGTCTCCTACGAGCAGTACTTC. It specifies CASSQGVYGNRGVSYEQYF.